This record covers a single T cell receptor (beta chain). There are 15 residues in the CDR3. Germline V gene lookup returns CDR1 MNHEY and CDR2 SVGAGI. Trimming left V 1 base short and J 5 bases short, with 14 bases between. This sample stems from a study of blood T cell repertoires in COVID-19. Across the whole study: Researchers got acute and convalescent COVID-19 samples from the United States, Italy and Spain. Sources were T cells, B-cell-depleted T cells, or PBMCs; the material itself was cDNA or gDNA.

Per the original methods: Estimates of nucleated cell counts were drawn from the amplification of reference gene primers. Sequencing used immunoSEQ multiplex PCR; TCRdb keeps in-frame clones, though not all of them. The V and J calls and clone size are taken from that table; D and trimming were inferred from the DNA. The sample records some 130,000 clones, roughly 90% being singletons. This TCR derives from a man in his forties or fifties with active COVID-19. The V gene is TRBV6-5, the J gene TRBJ1-1; D call uncertain. Sequencing input: peripheral blood. CDR3 bases: TGTGCCAGCAGTTACTTACCGTCGGCGGGGACTGAAGCTTTCTTT. It specifies CASSYLPSAGTEAFF.